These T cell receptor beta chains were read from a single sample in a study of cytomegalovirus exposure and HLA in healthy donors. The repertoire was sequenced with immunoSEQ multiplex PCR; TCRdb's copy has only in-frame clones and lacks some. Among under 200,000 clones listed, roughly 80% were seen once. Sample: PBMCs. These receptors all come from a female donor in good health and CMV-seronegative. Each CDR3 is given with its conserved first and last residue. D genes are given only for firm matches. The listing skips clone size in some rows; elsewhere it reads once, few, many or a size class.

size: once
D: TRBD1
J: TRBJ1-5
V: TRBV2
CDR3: CASLRPGGNQPQHF
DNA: TGTGCCAGCCTTCGGCCAGGGGGAAATCAGCCCCAGCATTTT

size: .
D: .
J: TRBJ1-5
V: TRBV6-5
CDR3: CASSSIGQPQHF
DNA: TGTGCCAGCAGTTCCATCGGTCAGCCCCAGCATTTT

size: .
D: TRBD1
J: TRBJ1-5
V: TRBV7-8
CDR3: CASSLAGGNGQPQHF
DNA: TGTGCCAGCAGCTTGGCAGGGGGCAACGGGCAGCCCCAGCATTTT

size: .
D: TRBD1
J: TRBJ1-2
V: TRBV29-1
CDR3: CSVGETGTVYGYTF
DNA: TGCAGCGTCGGCGAAACCGGGACAGTCTATGGCTACACCTTC

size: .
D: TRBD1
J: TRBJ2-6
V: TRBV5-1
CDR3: CASSFGTGIPTGANVLTF
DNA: TGCGCCAGCAGCTTCGGGACAGGGATACCTACTGGGGCCAACGTCCTGACTTTC

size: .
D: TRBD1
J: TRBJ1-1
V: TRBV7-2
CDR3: CASSLAADRVAFF
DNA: TGTGCCAGCAGCTTAGCCGCGGACAGGGTAGCTTTCTTT

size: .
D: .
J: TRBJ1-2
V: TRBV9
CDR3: CASSLGGGANYGYTF
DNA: TGTGCCAGCAGCCTTGGTGGGGGCGCCAACTATGGCTACACCTTC

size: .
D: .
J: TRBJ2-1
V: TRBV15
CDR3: CATSKAGRSSSYNEQFF
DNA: TGTGCCACCAGCAAGGCGGGGCGGTCGAGCTCCTACAATGAGCAGTTCTTC

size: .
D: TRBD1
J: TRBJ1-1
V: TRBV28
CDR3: CASSLPTGGAFF
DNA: TGTGCCAGCAGTTTGCCTACAGGGGGAGCTTTCTTT

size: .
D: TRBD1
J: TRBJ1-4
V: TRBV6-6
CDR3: CASSYSDRGYEKLFF
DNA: TGTGCCAGCAGTTACTCGGACAGGGGGTATGAAAAACTGTTTTTT

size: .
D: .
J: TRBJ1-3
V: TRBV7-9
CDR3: CASSEDGLSGNTIYF
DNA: TGTGCCAGCAGCGAGGACGGACTCTCTGGAAACACCATATATTTT

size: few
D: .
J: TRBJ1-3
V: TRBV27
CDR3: CASGEYRVGGGTIYF
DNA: TGTGCCAGCGGCGAATACAGGGTAGGGGGGGGCACCATATATTTT

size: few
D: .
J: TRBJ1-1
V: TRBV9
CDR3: CASSVGGLMNTEAFF
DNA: TGTGCCAGCAGCGTAGGGGGCCTTATGAACACTGAAGCTTTCTTT

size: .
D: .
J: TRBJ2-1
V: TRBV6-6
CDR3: CASQTRGYEQFF
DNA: TGTGCCAGCCAAACCCGCGGTTATGAGCAGTTCTTC

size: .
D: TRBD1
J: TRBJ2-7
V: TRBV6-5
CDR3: CASSFSGTGTYEQYF
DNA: TGTGCCAGCAGTTTTTCCGGGACAGGGACCTACGAGCAGTACTTC

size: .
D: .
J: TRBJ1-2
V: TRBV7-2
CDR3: CASRQPGGTLNYGYTF
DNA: TGTGCCAGCAGGCAACCTGGGGGCACGTTAAACTATGGCTACACCTTC

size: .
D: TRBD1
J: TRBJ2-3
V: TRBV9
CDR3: CASSVSGQGLDTQYF
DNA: TGTGCCAGCAGCGTATCCGGACAGGGATTGGATACGCAGTATTTT

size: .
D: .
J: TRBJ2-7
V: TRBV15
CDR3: CATSRGNQVGYEQYF
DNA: TGTGCCACCAGCAGAGGGAATCAGGTTGGCTACGAGCAGTACTTC

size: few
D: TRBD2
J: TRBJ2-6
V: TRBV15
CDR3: CATGEGKNTGANVLTF
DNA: TGTGCCACCGGGGAGGGGAAAAATACTGGGGCCAACGTCCTGACTTTC

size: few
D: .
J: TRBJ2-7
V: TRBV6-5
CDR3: CASSDPGGSYEQYF
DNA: TGTGCCAGCAGTGATCCAGGGGGGTCCTACGAGCAGTACTTC

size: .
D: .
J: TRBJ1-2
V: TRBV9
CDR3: CASGGRGYTF
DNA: TGTGCCAGCGGCGGGCGGGGCTACACCTTC

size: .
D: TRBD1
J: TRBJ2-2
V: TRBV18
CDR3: CASSPGTAFLGLAGELFF
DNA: TGTGCCAGCTCACCTGGGACAGCCTTTCTGGGGCTGGCCGGGGAGCTGTTTTTT

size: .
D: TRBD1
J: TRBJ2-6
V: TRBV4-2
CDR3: CASSQGVQGASSGANVLTF
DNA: TGTGCCAGCAGCCAAGGGGTCCAGGGGGCGAGCTCTGGGGCCAACGTCCTGACTTTC

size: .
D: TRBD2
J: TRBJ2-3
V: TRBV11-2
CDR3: CASSLGGGGSTDTQYF
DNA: TGTGCCAGCAGCTTGGGCGGGGGAGGGAGCACAGATACGCAGTATTTT

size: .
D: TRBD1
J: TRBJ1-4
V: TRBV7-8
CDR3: CASSQKIGQGYNEKLFF
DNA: TGTGCCAGCAGCCAAAAGATAGGACAGGGCTACAATGAAAAACTGTTTTTT

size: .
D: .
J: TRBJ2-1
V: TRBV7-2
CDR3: CASSLATTRAYNEQFF
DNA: TGTGCCAGCAGCTTAGCCACGACTAGGGCATACAATGAGCAGTTCTTC

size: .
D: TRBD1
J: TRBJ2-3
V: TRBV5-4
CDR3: CASSRRGTGTSTDTQYF
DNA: TGTGCCAGCAGCCGAAGAGGGACAGGAACTAGCACAGATACGCAGTATTTT

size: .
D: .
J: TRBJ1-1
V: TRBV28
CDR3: CASNLGGPTEAFF
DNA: TGTGCCAGCAATCTGGGGGGGCCCACTGAAGCTTTCTTT

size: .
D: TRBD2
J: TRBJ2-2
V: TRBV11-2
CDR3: CASSLVLAGRTGELFF
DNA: TGTGCCAGCAGCTTAGTACTAGCGGGGCGGACCGGGGAGCTGTTTTTT

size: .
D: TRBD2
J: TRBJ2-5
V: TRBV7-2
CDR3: CASSLSSSGGEETQYF
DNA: TGTGCCAGCAGCTTAAGTTCCAGCGGGGGCGAAGAGACCCAGTACTTC

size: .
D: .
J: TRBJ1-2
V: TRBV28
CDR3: CATRAPAGYGYTF
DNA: TGTGCCACCAGGGCCCCAGCAGGGTATGGCTACACCTTC

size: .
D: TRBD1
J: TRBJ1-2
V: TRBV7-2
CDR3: CASSSPGTGDGGYTF
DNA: TGTGCCAGCAGCTCCCCCGGGACAGGGGATGGTGGCTACACCTTC

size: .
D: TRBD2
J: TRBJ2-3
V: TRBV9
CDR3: CASSVAGLADTDTQYF
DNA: TGTGCCAGCAGCGTAGCGGGGCTAGCGGACACAGATACGCAGTATTTT

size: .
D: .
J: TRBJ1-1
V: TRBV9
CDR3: CASSVGGDTEAFF
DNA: TGTGCCAGCAGCGTAGGGGGAGACACTGAAGCTTTCTTT

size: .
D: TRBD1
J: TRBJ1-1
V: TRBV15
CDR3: CATSSKQGGNTEAFF
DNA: TGTGCCACCAGCAGTAAACAGGGGGGGAACACTGAAGCTTTCTTT

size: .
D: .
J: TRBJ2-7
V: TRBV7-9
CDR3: CASSLGNGYEQYF
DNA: TGTGCCAGCAGCTTAGGGAACGGGTACGAGCAGTACTTC

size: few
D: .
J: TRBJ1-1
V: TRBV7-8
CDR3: CASSVQGYHTEAFF
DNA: TGTGCCAGCAGTGTCCAGGGGTACCACACTGAAGCTTTCTTT

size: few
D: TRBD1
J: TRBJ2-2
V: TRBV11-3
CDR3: CASSLGQGDTGELFF
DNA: TGTGCCAGCAGCTTAGGACAGGGAGACACCGGGGAGCTGTTTTTT

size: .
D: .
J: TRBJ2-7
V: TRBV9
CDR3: CASSPRGTYEQYF
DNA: TGTGCCAGCAGCCCCAGGGGAACCTACGAGCAGTACTTC

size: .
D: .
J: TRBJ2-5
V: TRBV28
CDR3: CASRGLKETQYF
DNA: TGTGCCAGCCGAGGACTAAAAGAGACCCAGTACTTC

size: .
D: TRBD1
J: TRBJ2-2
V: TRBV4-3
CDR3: CASSQGTGEMSGELFF
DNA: TGCGCCAGCAGCCAAGGCACAGGGGAAATGAGCGGGGAGCTGTTTTTT

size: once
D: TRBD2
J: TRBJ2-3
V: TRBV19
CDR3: CASSLSGGSTDTQYF
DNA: TGTGCCAGTAGTCTTAGCGGGGGAAGCACAGATACGCAGTATTTT

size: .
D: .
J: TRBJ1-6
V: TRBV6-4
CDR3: CASSEGDNSPLHF
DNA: TGTGCCAGCAGTGAAGGGGATAATTCACCCCTCCACTTT

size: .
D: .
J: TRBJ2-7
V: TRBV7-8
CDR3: CASSLGREGDEQYF
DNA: TGTGCCAGCAGCTTAGGACGGGAAGGCGACGAGCAGTACTTC

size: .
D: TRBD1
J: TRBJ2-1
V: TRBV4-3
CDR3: CASSLRGNNEQFF
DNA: TGCGCCAGCAGCCTCAGGGGGAACAATGAGCAGTTCTTC

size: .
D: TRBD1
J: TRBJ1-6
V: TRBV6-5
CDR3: CASVIDRGGSPLHF
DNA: TGTGCCAGCGTCATTGACAGGGGAGGTTCACCCCTCCACTTT

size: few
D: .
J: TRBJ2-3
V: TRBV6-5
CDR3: CASSYRGDTQYF
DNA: TGTGCCAGCAGTTATCGGGGGGATACGCAGTATTTT

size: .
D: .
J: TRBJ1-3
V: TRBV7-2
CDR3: CASSLTSSGNTIYF
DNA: TGTGCCAGCAGCTTAACCAGCTCTGGAAACACCATATATTTT

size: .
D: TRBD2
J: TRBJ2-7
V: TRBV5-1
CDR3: CASSREEEQYF
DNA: TGCGCCAGCAGCCGGGAGGAAGAGCAGTACTTC

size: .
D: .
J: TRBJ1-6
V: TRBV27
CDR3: CASKKLGGTLNSPLHF
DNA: TGTGCCAGCAAAAAACTGGGGGGGACACTTAATTCACCCCTCCACTTT

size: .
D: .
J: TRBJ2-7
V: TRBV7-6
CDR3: CASSSTVGGIEQYF
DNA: TGTGCCAGCAGCTCCACGGTCGGAGGCATCGAGCAGTACTTC

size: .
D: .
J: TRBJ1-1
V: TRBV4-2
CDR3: CASSQEGASNTEAFF
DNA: TGTGCCAGCAGCCAAGAAGGGGCATCGAACACTGAAGCTTTCTTT

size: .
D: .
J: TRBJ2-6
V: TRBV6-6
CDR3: CASSEASGANVLTF
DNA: TGTGCCAGCAGTGAGGCCTCTGGGGCCAACGTCCTGACTTTC

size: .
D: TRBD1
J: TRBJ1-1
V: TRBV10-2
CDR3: CASSEPIQGLATEAFF
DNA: TGCGCCAGCAGTGAGCCGATACAGGGGTTGGCCACTGAAGCTTTCTTT

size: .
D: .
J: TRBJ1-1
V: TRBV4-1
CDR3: CASSQANTEAFF
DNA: TGCGCCAGCAGCCAAGCTAACACTGAAGCTTTCTTT

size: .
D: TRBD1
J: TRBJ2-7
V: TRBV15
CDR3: CATSRGTGTGTYEQYF
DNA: TGTGCCACCAGCAGGGGTACCGGGACAGGGACCTACGAGCAGTACTTC

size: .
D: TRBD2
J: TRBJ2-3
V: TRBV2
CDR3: CATTRLAGTTDTQYF
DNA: TGTGCCACAACGAGACTAGCGGGGACCACAGATACGCAGTATTTT

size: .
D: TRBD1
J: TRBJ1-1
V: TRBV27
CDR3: CASSLGGQGAQSYTEAFF
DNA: TGTGCCAGCAGCCTCGGCGGACAGGGGGCTCAGTCCTACACTGAAGCTTTCTTT

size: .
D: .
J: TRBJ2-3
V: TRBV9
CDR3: CASSSGLYTDTQYF
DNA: TGTGCCAGCAGCTCCGGACTATACACAGATACGCAGTATTTT

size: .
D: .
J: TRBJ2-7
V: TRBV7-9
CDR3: CASSLGEEQYF
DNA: TGTGCCAGCAGCTTAGGAGAAGAGCAGTACTTC